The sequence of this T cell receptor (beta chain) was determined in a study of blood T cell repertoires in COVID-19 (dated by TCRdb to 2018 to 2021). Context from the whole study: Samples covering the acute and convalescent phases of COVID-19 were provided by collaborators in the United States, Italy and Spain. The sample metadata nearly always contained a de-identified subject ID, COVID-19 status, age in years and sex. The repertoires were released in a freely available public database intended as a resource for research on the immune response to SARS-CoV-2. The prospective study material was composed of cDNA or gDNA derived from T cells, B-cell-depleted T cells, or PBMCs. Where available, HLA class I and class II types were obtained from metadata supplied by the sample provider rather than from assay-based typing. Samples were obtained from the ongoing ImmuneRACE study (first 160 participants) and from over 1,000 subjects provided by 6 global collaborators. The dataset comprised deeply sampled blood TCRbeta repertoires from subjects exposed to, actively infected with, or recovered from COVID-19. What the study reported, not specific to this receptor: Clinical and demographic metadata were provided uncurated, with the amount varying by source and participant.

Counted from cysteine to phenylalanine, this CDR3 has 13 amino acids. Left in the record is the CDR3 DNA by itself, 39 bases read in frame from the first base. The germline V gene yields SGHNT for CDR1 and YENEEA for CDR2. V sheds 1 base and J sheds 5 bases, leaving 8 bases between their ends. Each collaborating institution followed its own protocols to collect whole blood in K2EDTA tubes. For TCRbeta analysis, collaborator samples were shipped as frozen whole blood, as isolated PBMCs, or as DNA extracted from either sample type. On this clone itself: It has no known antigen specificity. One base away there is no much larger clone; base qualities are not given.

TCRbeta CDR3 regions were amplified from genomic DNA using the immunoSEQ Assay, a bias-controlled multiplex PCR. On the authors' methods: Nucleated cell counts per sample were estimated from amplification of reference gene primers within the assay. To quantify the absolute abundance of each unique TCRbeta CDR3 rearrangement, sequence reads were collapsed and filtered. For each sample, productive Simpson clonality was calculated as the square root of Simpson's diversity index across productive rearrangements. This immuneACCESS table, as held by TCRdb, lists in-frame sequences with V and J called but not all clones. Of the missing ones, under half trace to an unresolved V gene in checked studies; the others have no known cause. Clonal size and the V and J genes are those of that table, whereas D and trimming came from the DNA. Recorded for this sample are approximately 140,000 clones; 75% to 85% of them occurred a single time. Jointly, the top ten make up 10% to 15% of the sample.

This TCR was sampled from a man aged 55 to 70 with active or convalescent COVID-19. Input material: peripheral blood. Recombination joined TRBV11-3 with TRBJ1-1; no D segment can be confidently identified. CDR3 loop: CASSLGAQTEAFF. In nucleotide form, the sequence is TGTGCCAGCAGCTTAGGGGCCCAGACTGAAGCTTTCTTT.